This entry lists 21 T cell receptor beta chains sequenced from one sample in a study of T cell repertoires in cytomegalovirus infection. TCRdb reanalysed the reads using MiXCR and keeps one entry per CDR3 protein. The sample lists approximately 590,000 distinct CDR3 sequences, approximately 40% seen once, with around 46% in the top ten. These TCRs' antigens remain unknown. Specimen: cultured PBMCs, collected from culture after CMV antigen stimulation. Receptors originate from a human donor in good health (CMV status not recorded). Some clones in this sample may be carry-over from other donors' samples.

This clonotype was seen only once. The rearrangement joins TRBV5-6 to TRBJ1-5, with D hard to call. The CDR3 runs to 13 residues. Looked up from germline, CDR1 is SGHDT and CDR2 is YYEEEE. Trimming removed 4 bases at V and 5 bases at J, with 10 bases between. CDR3 amino acids: CASSLRTHQPQHF. The CDR3 bases are TGTGCCAGCAGCCTCAGGACCCATCAGCCCCAGCATTTT.

The chain combines TRBV18 with TRBJ1-6; no definite D call. The CDR3 loop spans 14 amino acids. From germline, CDR1 is KGHSH and CDR2 LQKENI. V dropped 6 bases and J dropped 7 bases, with 13 bases sitting between them. The CDR3 spells CASSIGRDNSPLHF. In nucleotides, the CDR3 is TGTGCCAGCTCGATCGGCCGCGACAATTCACCCCTCCACTTT. The whole variable domain, remainder taken from reference TRBV18 and TRBJ1-6, is NAGVMQNPRHLVRRRGQEARLRCSPMKGHSHVYWYRQLPEEGLKFMVYLQKENIIDESGMPKERFSAEFPKEGPSILRIQQVVRGDSAAYFCASSIGRDNSPLHFGNGTRLTVT.

This clonotype was observed a single time. The chain carries TRBV20-1 and TRBJ2-7; D unresolved. The CDR3 loop spans 11 amino acids. Germline CDR1 DFQATT, CDR2 SNEGSKA (reference sequence). The germline V and J ends were trimmed by 3 bases and 9 bases, with 12 bases remaining between them. The CDR3 nucleotides read TGCAGTGCTAGTGCCCTAGACCGGCAGTACTTC. Amino acids: CSASALDRQYF.

The V gene is TRBV5-3, the J gene TRBJ2-1; D gene uncertain. TRBV5-3 qualifies as an ORF whose function is uncertain. The CDR3 is made up of 14 amino acids. V was trimmed by 8 bases and J by 0 bases, leaving 12 bases between them. CDR3 region: CASTGVSSYNEQFF. DNA for the CDR3: TGTGCCAGCACTGGGGTTAGCTCCTACAATGAGCAGTTCTTC.

This clonotype was counted only a few times. V gene TRBV7-2 combines with J gene TRBJ2-7; D not resolved. The germline V and J ends were trimmed by 4 bases and 7 bases, with 14 bases remaining between them. CDR3 length: 13 amino acids. Germline loops: CDR1 SGHTA, CDR2 FQGNSA. The CDR3 reads CASSSPTFGEQYF. DNA of the CDR3: TGTGCCAGCAGCTCCCCTACCTTTGGGGAGCAGTACTTC.

This clonotype was seen only a few times. The CDR3 loop is CASSFGLAGIREQYF. The CDR3, as DNA: TGTGCCAGCAGCTTTGGACTAGCGGGAATACGCGAGCAGTACTTC. V gene TRBV7-2 combines with J gene TRBJ2-7; 12 nucleotides line up with TRBD2. The V gene end was trimmed by 3 bases and the J gene end by 6 bases; junction bases not matched to a gene: 6. The CDR3 loop spans 15 amino acids. CDR1 is SGHTA and CDR2 is FQGNSA in the germline V gene.

V is TRBV6-6 and J is TRBJ2-5, with D unresolved. Germline V gene lookup returns CDR1 MNHNY and CDR2 SVGAGI (reference sequence). The V gene lost 8 bases and the J gene lost 1 base, with 8 bases spanning the gap. The CDR3 contains 12 residues. CDR3 loop: CASGVAQETQYF. The CDR3 nucleotides are TGTGCCAGCGGGGTGGCCCAAGAGACCCAGTACTTC.

This CDR3 reads CASSQQGFLDAPLHF. CDR3 coding DNA: TGTGCCAGCAGCCAACAGGGGTTCCTTGACGCTCCCCTCCACTTT. The rearrangement uses TRBV27 and TRBJ1-6; 7 bases align to TRBD1. The junction had 15 bases not matched to a gene; V was cut back by 6 bases and J by 13 bases. This CDR3 is built from 15 residues. Germline CDR1 and CDR2: MNHEY and SMNVEV (reference sequence).

The CDR3 is CASSAQDNGARGYTF. For the CDR3, the DNA is TGTGCCAGTAGTGCACAAGATAACGGGGCCCGGGGCTACACCTTC. The V call is TRBV19, the J call TRBJ1-2; TRBD1 might be the D (5 bases). The CDR3 is 15 residues long. The germline CDR1 and CDR2 sequences are LNHDA and SQIVND (reference sequence). V lost 5 bases, J lost 8 bases, and 21 bases lay in between.

The rearrangement links TRBV6-2 or TRBV6-3 to TRBJ1-1; tentative D call: TRBD1 (5 bases). Trimming shortened V by 2 bases and J by 2 bases, and 12 bases separated the two germline ends. The CDR3 has 15 residues. Germline CDR1 MNHEY, CDR2 SVGEGT. The CDR3 DNA reads as TGTGCCAGCAGTTACCGAACTACAGGAAACACTGAAGCTTTCTTT. It codes for CASSYRTTGNTEAFF.

This chain uses TRBV2 with TRBJ1-2; D gene ambiguous. CDR3 length: 11 amino acids. Trimming took off 3 bases at V and 7 bases at J, with 6 bases between the two ends. Germline CDR1 and CDR2: SNHLY and FYNNEI. The CDR3, as DNA: TGTGCCAGCAGTGAGCTGGTTGGCTACACCTTC. It translates to CASSELVGYTF.

This chain links TRBV5-5 with TRBJ1-5; D is unclear. V was pared by 0 bases and J by 7 bases, with 11 bases between. CDR1 is SGHKS, CDR2 YYEKEE, per germline (reference sequence). The CDR3 is 14 amino acids. Written as DNA, the CDR3 is TGTGCCAGCAGCTTGGGGCAACTAGGCCAGCCCCAGCATTTT. It encodes CASSLGQLGQPQHF. Drawing the rest from reference TRBV5-5 and TRBJ1-5, the complete variable domain is DAGVTQSPTHLIKTRGQQVTLRCSPISGHKSVSWYQQVLGQGPQFIFQYYEKEERGRGNFPDRFSARQFPNYSSELNVNALLLGDSALYLCASSLGQLGQPQHFGDGTRLSIL.

The chain combines TRBV6-2 or TRBV6-3 with TRBJ2-1, with TRBD2 matching over 9 bases. V was pared by 2 bases and J by 9 bases, with 8 bases of the junction left unmatched. The germline gives CDR1 MNHEY, CDR2 SVGEGT. This CDR3 spans 15 amino acids. The CDR3 nucleotides are TGTGCCAGCAGTTACCGGCGGGAGGGCCGTAGTGAGCAGTTCTTC. Translated, it gives CASSYRREGRSEQFF.

This clonotype was seen only a few times. The chain links TRBV7-2 to TRBJ1-5, with D perhaps matching TRBD1 (6 bases). With 5 bases removed from V and 0 bases from J, the gap between germline ends came to 11 bases. The CDR3 is 15 residues long. The germline V gene encodes CDR1 SGHTA and CDR2 FQGNSA. As DNA, the CDR3 is TGTGCCAGCAGCCCCTACAGGGATAGCAATCAGCCCCAGCATTTT. Protein product: CASSPYRDSNQPQHF. The entire variable domain, with the rest obtained from reference TRBV7-2 and TRBJ1-5, is as follows: GAGVSQSPSNKVTEKGKDVELRCDPISGHTALYWYRQSLGQGLEFLIYFQGNSAPDKSGLPSDRFSAERTGGSVSTLTIQRTQQEDSAVYLCASSPYRDSNQPQHFGDGTRLSIL.

This clonotype was seen only once. The chain carries TRBV20-1 and TRBJ2-2; 9 bases are shared with TRBD2. Germline CDR1 and CDR2: DFQATT and SNEGSKA (reference sequence). With 6 bases clipped from V and 6 bases from J, the junction kept 14 bases outside the gene matches. The CDR3 totals 16 residues. CDR3 bases: TGCAGTGCCCTGCCGAGGCTAGCGGGATCTTCCGGGGAGCTGTTTTTT. Translating gives CSALPRLAGSSGELFF.

The genes are TRBV10-3 and TRBJ2-3; 8 positions agree with TRBD2. V dropped 7 bases and J dropped 0; count of bases not matched to a gene: 3. The CDR3 contains 14 residues. Looked up from germline, CDR1 is ENHRY and CDR2 is SYGVKD. The CDR3 nucleotides read TGTGCCATCATGGCGGGGGGTAGCACAGATACGCAGTATTTT. It codes for CAIMAGGSTDTQYF.

V usage is TRBV28 and J usage is TRBJ2-1; the D is unclear. Germline assignment: CDR1 MDHEN and CDR2 SYDVKM. The CDR3 is 13 residues long. V was clipped by 7 bases and J by 5 bases, with 12 bases between them. The chain's CDR3 is CASTQPPDNEQFF. DNA of the CDR3: TGTGCCAGCACCCAACCCCCCGACAATGAGCAGTTCTTC.

This clonotype appeared a few times. A read error may explain this, as a much larger clone is one base away. The chain recombines TRBV7-6 with TRBJ1-2, with 7 bases that match TRBD1. Germline CDR1 reads SGHVS; CDR2 reads FNYEAQ. The CDR3 loop spans 12 amino acids. V was pared by 5 bases and J by 6 bases, with 3 bases of the junction left unmatched. Here the CDR3 DNA reads TGTGCCAGCAGCCGGGACAGCCATGGCTACACCTTC. Protein: CASSRDSHGYTF. Full variable domain (remainder filled in from reference TRBV7-6 and TRBJ1-2): GAGVSQSPRYKVTKRGQDVALRCDPISGHVSLYWYRQALGQGPEFLTYFNYEAQQDKSGLPNDRFSAERPEGSISTLTIQRTEQRDSAMYRCASSRDSHGYTFGSGTRLTVV.

This clonotype has more than one count but fewer than ten. V and J are TRBV6-2 or TRBV6-3 and TRBJ2-3, with 7 bases that match TRBD1. V dropped 7 bases and J dropped 6; count of bases not matched to a gene: 10. CDR1 is MNHEY, CDR2 SVGEGT, per germline. The CDR3 totals 14 residues. The CDR3 DNA reads TGTGCCAGCACCGTGACAGGGTCCTGGGATACGCAGTATTTT. Protein sequence: CASTVTGSWDTQYF.

The V call is TRBV7-6, the J call TRBJ2-7; D perhaps matches TRBD2 (6 bases). The CDR3 length is 15 residues. Germline CDR1 SGHVS, CDR2 FNYEAQ. The V end was cut by 1 base, the J end by 3 bases, with 13 bases between. The CDR3 sequence: CASSLEAGTLYEQYF. The CDR3, as DNA: TGTGCCAGCAGCTTAGAGGCCGGGACTCTCTACGAGCAGTACTTC. The full variable domain, with the rest looked up from reference TRBV7-6 and TRBJ2-7, is GAGVSQSPRYKVTKRGQDVALRCDPISGHVSLYWYRQALGQGPEFLTYFNYEAQQDKSGLPNDRFSAERPEGSISTLTIQRTEQRDSAMYRCASSLEAGTLYEQYFGPGTRLTVT.

The gene calls are TRBV7-8 and TRBJ2-7; tentative D call: TRBD2 (5 bases). CDR1 is SGHVS, CDR2 FQNEAQ, per germline. The CDR3 totals 11 residues. The CDR3 is CATRAGDEQYF. The CDR3 DNA reads TGTGCAACCCGGGCCGGGGACGAGCAGTACTTC.